This T cell receptor (beta chain) was obtained from a study of PD-L1 blockade in urothelial cancer. Turning to the study itself: Counts from blood samples showed a median of approximately 150,000 T cells. Study-level findings and limits: Patients with below-median pretreatment blood clonality survived longer.

Sequenced by immunoSEQ multiplex PCR; TCRdb stores in-frame clones only, minus some. This table holds 57,000 or so clones, over 70% found once. The CDR3 length is 14 residues. Germline lookup yields CDR1 SGHTA and CDR2 FQGNSA. Trimming shortened V by 5 bases and J by 5 bases, and 16 bases separated the two germline ends. This clone appeared a single time. Its specificity is not known. Locally advanced or metastatic urothelial carcinoma was present in patients. This clonotype was sampled from a man aged 65 to 85 with urothelial cancer. The chain is built from TRBV7-2 and TRBJ2-7; perhaps TRBD2 as D (6 bases). This sample comprised PBMCs, obtained around atezolizumab (anti-PD-L1) treatment. CDR3 nucleotide sequence: TGTGCCAGCAGCACGGACTACCGCGGGAACGAGCAGTACTTC. Its translation is CASSTDYRGNEQYF.